Presented here are 31 T cell receptor beta chains from one specimen sequenced in a study of CD8+ T cells in alopecia areata. Described treatment: oral pan-JAK inhibitor, 5-10 mg twice daily. The authors extracted RNA and reverse transcribed it into cDNA as the sequencing template. Sequencing was performed with immunoSEQ multiplex PCR; in TCRdb, only in-frame clones are kept and a portion is missing. The repertoire consists of around 200,000 clones, with 45% to 65% occurring once and the leading ten covering over 0.55%. This sample comprised CD4+ T cells sorted from blood, obtained at week 4, from a patient treated with tofacitinib. The source of these receptors is a human donor with alopecia areata.

The genes are TRBV5-1 and TRBJ2-2; 13 bases align to TRBD2. Looked up from germline, CDR1 is SGHRS and CDR2 is YFSETQ. CDR3 length: 15 residues. V was pared by 3 bases and J by 6 bases, with 2 bases of the junction left unmatched. The CDR3 spells CASSWTSGSAGELFF. The CDR3, as DNA: TGCGCCAGCAGCTGGACTAGCGGGAGTGCCGGGGAGCTGTTTTTT.

The chain employs TRBV29-1 and TRBJ2-7, with D perhaps matching TRBD2 (6 bases). CDR1 is SQVTM, CDR2 ANQGSEA, per germline. This CDR3 is built from 12 residues. The CDR3 DNA reads TGCGCCACAGGTGCGGGGTCCTACGAGCAGTACTTC. It codes for CATGAGSYEQYF.

The gene calls are TRBV4-1 and TRBJ2-1; TRBD1 matches at 7 bases. CDR3 length: 14 amino acids. Germline V gene data show CDR1 as MGHRA and CDR2 as YSYEKL. The V segment lost 4 bases and the J segment 4 bases; nucleotides outside the gene matches: 4. CDR3 nucleotide sequence: TGCGCCAGCAGCCCTAGACAGGGTTACAATGAGCAGTTCTTC. Amino acid sequence: CASSPRQGYNEQFF.

This rearrangement joins TRBV29-1 to TRBJ2-3; 7 bases are a match to TRBD2. In germline, CDR1 is SQVTM, CDR2 ANQGSEA. The CDR3 length is 14 residues. V trimming: 7 bases; J trimming: 3 bases; junction bases outside the gene matches: 10. CDR3 nucleotides: TGCAGCGCCCAAGTCTCGGGAGGTACAGATACGCAGTATTTT. Amino acids: CSAQVSGGTDTQYF.

This clone came up once. The rearrangement uses TRBV6-5 and TRBJ1-4; D remains unclear. The CDR3 spans 14 residues. CDR1 is MNHEY, CDR2 SVGAGI, per germline. V lost 8 bases to trimming and J lost 2 bases, with 12 bases between them. This chain's CDR3 is CASSSGDTNEKLFF. The CDR3 bases are TGTGCCAGCTCCAGCGGGGATACTAATGAAAAACTGTTTTTT.

This clone was detected a few times. The chain carries TRBV7-2 and TRBJ2-1; a possible D gene is TRBD2 (6 bases). The CDR3 contains 15 residues. Trimming removed 4 bases from V and 3 bases from J, with 13 bases in between. CDR1 is SGHTA, CDR2 FQGNSA, per germline. In nucleotides, the CDR3 is TGTGCCAGCAGCTCCCAGCGGGCCGTCTACAATGAGCAGTTCTTC. Protein product: CASSSQRAVYNEQFF.

This sequence joins TRBV29-1 and TRBJ2-3, with D perhaps TRBD1 (7 bases). Trimming left V 1 base short and J 2 bases short, with 19 bases between. This CDR3 is built from 17 residues. Germline CDR1 and CDR2: SQVTM and ANQGSEA. DNA for the CDR3: TGCAGCGTTGAAGGGGACTGGGGACAGTTGTCCACAGATACGCAGTATTTT. Protein sequence: CSVEGDWGQLSTDTQYF.

This chain links TRBV7-2 with TRBJ2-7; D possibly uses TRBD1 or TRBD2 (5 bases each). The germline V and J ends were trimmed by 6 bases and 3 bases, with 12 bases remaining between them. There are 13 residues in the CDR3. The V gene's germline CDR1 is SGHTA and CDR2 FQGNSA. The CDR3 loop reads CASSREQVYEQYF. The CDR3 DNA reads TGTGCCAGCAGTCGGGAACAGGTCTACGAGCAGTACTTC.

This clone was seen only a few times. Here the CDR3 reads CASSLQGSNYGYTF. Written as DNA, the CDR3 is TGCGCCAGCAGCTTGCAGGGGTCTAACTATGGCTACACCTTC. The rearrangement joins TRBV5-1 to TRBJ1-2, with D perhaps matching TRBD1 (6 bases). The V end was cut by 1 base, the J end by 0 bases, with 7 bases between. The CDR3 is 14 residues long. CDR1 is SGHRS and CDR2 is YFSETQ in the germline V gene.

The J gene is TRBJ2-5, the V gene TRBV7-8; 12 positions match TRBD2. This CDR3 has 17 amino acids. CDR1 is SGHVS and CDR2 is FQNEAQ in the germline V gene. V gave up 1 base and J gave up 2 bases; unmatched junction bases: 5. In DNA form, the CDR3 reads TGTGCCAGCAGCTTAGTTCTAGCGGGAGGGCGTCAAGAGACCCAGTACTTC. As protein: CASSLVLAGGRQETQYF.

This clone came up once. The CDR3 reads CASSLRTYNTGELFF. The CDR3, as DNA: TGTGCCAGCAGTCTCCGGACGTACAACACCGGGGAGCTGTTTTTT. The rearrangement links TRBV27 to TRBJ2-2; D remains unclear. Trimming removed 5 bases at V and 2 bases at J, with 12 bases between. The CDR3 length is 15 residues. Per the germline V gene, CDR1 is MNHEY and CDR2 is SMNVEV (reference sequence).

The chain joins TRBV29-1 to TRBJ2-1; possibly TRBD2 for D (5 bases). The CDR3 loop spans 13 amino acids. CDR1 and CDR2 from the germline V gene are SQVTM and ANQGSEA. V lost 8 bases, J lost 0 bases, and 11 bases lay in between. DNA for the CDR3: TGCAGCTTACTAGTTAGCTCCTACAATGAGCAGTTCTTC. Protein: CSLLVSSYNEQFF.

The rearrangement links TRBV30 to TRBJ2-5; maybe TRBD1 (6 bases). The V gene's germline CDR1 is GTSNPN and CDR2 SVGIG (reference sequence). CDR3 length: 15 amino acids. V lost 1 base and J 2 bases, leaving 14 bases between the germline ends. The CDR3 DNA is TGTGCCTGGAGTGGGGGTTCTGGACAGCAAGAGACCCAGTACTTC. It specifies CAWSGGSGQQETQYF.

This sequence joins TRBV5-1 and TRBJ2-1, with 12 bases aligning to TRBD2. This CDR3 region has 15 residues. Germline V gene sequence: CDR1 SGHRS, CDR2 YFSETQ. V shed 6 bases and J 4 bases; nucleotides not matched to a gene: 5. The CDR3 loop is CASTATSGRYNEQFF. The CDR3 DNA follows: TGCGCCAGCACCGCCACTAGCGGGAGGTACAATGAGCAGTTCTTC.

In this sample, this clone turned up a few times. The genes are TRBV29-1 and TRBJ2-1; TRBD2 aligns across 10 bases. The CDR3 extends over 16 amino acids. Germline V lookup: CDR1 SQVTM, CDR2 ANQGSEA. Trimming at V came to 2 bases and at J to 5 bases, leaving 9 bases not matched to a gene. This CDR3 is CSVETPSGSFHNEQFF. The DNA for the CDR3 is TGCAGCGTTGAAACACCTAGCGGGAGCTTCCACAATGAGCAGTTCTTC.

This clone was seen a handful of times. The rearrangement joins TRBV19 to TRBJ2-7, with D tentatively TRBD2 (6 bases). The CDR3 is 13 amino acids. Trimming left V 10 bases short and J 0 bases short, with 13 bases between. Germline-derived CDR1 and CDR2 are LNHDA and SQIVND (reference sequence). The CDR3 is CATSGLSSYEQYF. CDR3 nucleotide sequence: TGTGCCACTTCGGGACTCAGCTCCTACGAGCAGTACTTC.

This clone was seen ten or more times. The chain joins TRBV5-1 to TRBJ1-3, with D tentatively TRBD1 (6 bases). This CDR3 spans 16 amino acids. Per germline, CDR1 SGHRS and CDR2 YFSETQ. Trimming removed 0 bases from V and 2 bases from J, with 12 bases in between. CDR3 in amino acids: CASSLGPGATGNTIYF. In DNA, the CDR3 is TGCGCCAGCAGCTTGGGGCCAGGGGCGACTGGAAACACCATATATTTT.

This rearrangement joins TRBV30 to TRBJ1-6; tentatively, D is TRBD1 (5 bases). CDR1 is GTSNPN and CDR2 is SVGIG in the germline V gene (reference sequence). Deletions cut 3 bases from V and 7 bases from J, with 16 bases between. The CDR3 consists of 15 residues. CDR3: CAWSIPGGLNSPLHF. CDR3 sequence (DNA): TGTGCCTGGAGCATTCCCGGGGGTTTGAATTCACCCCTCCACTTT.

The CDR3 nucleotides are TGTGCCAGCAGATTGCGGCGGGAGTGGTTAGGAGAGCAGTTCTTC. As protein: CASRLRREWLGEQFF. The J gene is TRBJ2-1, the V gene TRBV11-2; 7 bases line up with TRBD2. The V and J ends lost 6 bases and 10 bases, in that order; junction bases with no gene match: 15. Germline CDR1 is SGHAT and CDR2 is FQNNGV. This CDR3 has 15 residues.

The rearrangement joins TRBV7-2 to TRBJ2-7; D gene ambiguous. CDR3 length: 17 residues. Germline V gene lookup returns CDR1 SGHTA and CDR2 FQGNSA. The V and J ends lost 2 bases and 0 bases respectively, with 17 bases between them. CDR3 nucleotides: TGTGCCAGCAGCTTATATCCAGAACCCTTAAACTCCTACGAGCAGTACTTC. Its translation: CASSLYPEPLNSYEQYF. Combining the CDR3 with reference TRBV7-2 and TRBJ2-7 gives the whole variable domain GAGVSQSPSNKVTEKGKDVELRCDPISGHTALYWYRQSLGQGLEFLIYFQGNSAPDKSGLPSDRFSAERTGGSVSTLTIQRTQQEDSAVYLCASSLYPEPLNSYEQYFGPGTRLTVT.

The chain links TRBV9 to TRBJ2-1; D gene uncertain. Germline loops: CDR1 SGDLS, CDR2 YYNGEE. The length of the CDR3 is 12 residues. V lost 0 bases and J lost 8, with 6 bases in between. The CDR3 DNA follows: TGTGCCAGCAGCGTAGTTGAAGATGAGCAGTTCTTC. Its translation is CASSVVEDEQFF. The whole variable domain, filled in from reference TRBV9 and TRBJ2-1, reads DSGVTQTPKHLITATGQRVTLRCSPRSGDLSVYWYQQSLDQGLQFLIQYYNGEERAKGNILERFSAQQFPDLHSELNLSSLELGDSALYFCASSVVEDEQFFGPGTRLTVL.

The count of this clone is one. The chain combines TRBV29-1 with TRBJ2-3; no firm D call. Germline CDR1 and CDR2: SQVTM and ANQGSEA. The CDR3 loop spans 12 amino acids. V lost 1 base and J lost 2, with 4 bases in between. CDR3 sequence reads: CSVEAFTDTQYF. The CDR3 DNA reads TGCAGCGTTGAAGCTTTCACAGATACGCAGTATTTT.

This clone occurred once. The CDR3, as DNA: TGTGCCAGCACCGTTAGCCGCAGCTCCTACAATGAGCAGTTCTTC. Its translation is CASTVSRSSYNEQFF. The genes are TRBV9 and TRBJ2-1, with unresolved D. CDR1 is SGDLS, CDR2 YYNGEE, per germline. The CDR3 consists of 15 residues. V gave up 6 bases and J gave up 0 bases, with 13 bases separating them. The whole variable domain, filled in from reference TRBV9 and TRBJ2-1, reads DSGVTQTPKHLITATGQRVTLRCSPRSGDLSVYWYQQSLDQGLQFLIQYYNGEERAKGNILERFSAQQFPDLHSELNLSSLELGDSALYFCASTVSRSSYNEQFFGPGTRLTVL.

J is TRBJ2-5 and V is TRBV15, with a weak D call TRBD2 (6 bases). Germline CDR1 LNHNV, CDR2 YYDKDF (reference sequence). This CDR3 has 15 residues. Trimming left V 2 bases short and J 2 bases short, with 12 bases between. CDR3 protein: CATSRTGTAQETQYF. Here the CDR3 DNA reads TGTGCCACCAGCAGAACCGGGACTGCGCAAGAGACCCAGTACTTC.

This clone has just a few counts. The CDR3 DNA follows: TGTGCCAGCAGTAGGACAGGGGATTCACCCCTCCACTTT. The encoded protein is CASSRTGDSPLHF. J is TRBJ1-6 and V is TRBV7-2; TRBD1 agrees at 9 bases. CDR3 size: 13 residues. Unmatched junction bases numbered 2, after V lost 6 bases and J lost 8 bases. Germline CDR1 is SGHTA and CDR2 is FQGNSA. Together with reference TRBV7-2 and TRBJ1-6, the CDR3 gives the full variable domain: GAGVSQSPSNKVTEKGKDVELRCDPISGHTALYWYRQSLGQGLEFLIYFQGNSAPDKSGLPSDRFSAERTGGSVSTLTIQRTQQEDSAVYLCASSRTGDSPLHFGNGTRLTVT.

This clone occurred a few times. This chain connects TRBV29-1 to TRBJ2-3, with D hard to call. This CDR3 has 8 amino acids. Germline V gives CDR1 SQVTM, CDR2 ANQGSEA. V was pared by 3 bases and J by 11 bases, with 3 bases between. This CDR3 reads CSVDWQYF. CDR3 sequence (DNA): TGCAGCGTTGATTGGCAGTATTTT.

The chain employs TRBV20-1 and TRBJ2-5; TRBD1 is a possible D gene (6 bases). The CDR3 is made up of 11 amino acids. With 7 bases removed from V and 1 base from J, the gap between germline ends came to 7 bases. Germline V gene sequence: CDR1 DFQATT, CDR2 SNEGSKA (reference sequence). Written as DNA, the CDR3 is TGCAGTGGACAGGTCCAAGAGACCCAGTACTTC. Its translation: CSGQVQETQYF.

The chain carries TRBV15 and TRBJ1-4; D ambiguous. The CDR3 sequence is 17 residues long. V lost 0 bases to trimming and J lost 8 bases, with 19 bases between them. The germline V gene encodes CDR1 LNHNV and CDR2 YYDKDF (reference sequence). The CDR3 sequence: CATSRERGIALSEKLFF. Written as DNA, the CDR3 is TGTGCCACCAGCAGAGAGCGCGGGATTGCCCTTAGCGAAAAACTGTTTTTT.

V is TRBV2 and J is TRBJ1-5; D gene unclear. There are 13 residues in the CDR3. Germline lookup yields CDR1 SNHLY and CDR2 FYNNEI. V lost 2 bases and J 0 bases, leaving 2 bases between the germline ends. CDR3 amino acids: CASSESSNQPQHF. CDR3 DNA: TGTGCCAGCAGTGAAAGTAGCAATCAGCCCCAGCATTTT. Combining the CDR3 with reference TRBV2 and TRBJ1-5 gives the whole variable domain EPEVTQTPSHQVTQMGQEVILRCVPISNHLYFYWYRQILGQKVEFLVSFYNNEISEKSEIFDDQFSVERPDGSNFTLKIRSTKLEDSAMYFCASSESSNQPQHFGDGTRLSIL.

The chain carries TRBV5-4 and TRBJ2-3, with D tentatively TRBD2 (5 bases). V dropped 6 bases and J dropped 1 base, with 12 bases sitting between them. Germline values: CDR1 SGHNT, CDR2 YYREEE (reference sequence). The CDR3 length is 14 residues. The CDR3 region is CASTYDSGTDTQYF. The CDR3 bases are TGTGCCAGCACCTACGATAGCGGCACAGATACGCAGTATTTT. The whole variable domain, remainder taken from reference TRBV5-4 and TRBJ2-3, is ETGVTQSPTHLIKTRGQQVTLRCSSQSGHNTVSWYQQALGQGPQFIFQYYREEENGRGNFPPRFSGLQFPNYSSELNVNALELDDSALYLCASTYDSGTDTQYFGPGTRLTVL.

This clone turned up a few times. This chain joins TRBV6-5 and TRBJ2-5; 7 nucleotides match TRBD1. Germline V gene lookup returns CDR1 MNHEY and CDR2 SVGAGI. The CDR3 covers 14 residues. V gave up 4 bases and J gave up 2 bases; unmatched junction bases: 4. The CDR3 spells CASSFSGGQETQYF. CDR3 DNA sequence: TGTGCCAGCAGTTTCTCAGGGGGACAAGAGACCCAGTACTTC.